The clone carrying this T cell receptor beta chain was seen only a few times. The data were obtained in a study of blood T cell repertoires in COVID-19. Here immunoSEQ multiplex PCR was the method, and the copy in TCRdb shows in-frame clones only, minus some. The sample shows fewer than 200,000 clones, around four fifths of them seen only once. Germline V CDR1 and CDR2: SGHVS, FQNEAQ. With 5 bases removed from V and 7 bases from J, the gap between germline ends came to 15 bases. The CDR3 runs to 14 residues. Specimen: PBMCs or T cells enriched from blood (not recorded which). The sequence derives from a woman aged 45-65 years who had recovered from COVID-19. The chain uses TRBV7-8 and TRBJ1-5; D perhaps matches TRBD1 (5 bases). The DNA for the CDR3 is TGTGCCAGCAGCGTTGGGGCCGAAATACAGCCCCAGCATTTT. Amino acid sequence: CASSVGAEIQPQHF. Full variable domain (rest looked up from reference TRBV7-8 and TRBJ1-5): GAGVSQSPRYKVAKRGQDVALRCDPISGHVSLFWYQQALGQGPEFLTYFQNEAQLDKSGLPSDRFFAERPEGSVSTLKIQRTQQEDSAVYLCASSVGAEIQPQHFGDGTRLSIL.